The clone carrying this T cell receptor (beta chain) turned up a few times. Its antigen is unidentified. The germline CDR1 and CDR2 sequences are MGHRA and YSYEKL. The CDR3 is made up of 15 amino acids. V shed 4 bases and J shed 4 bases, with 16 bases lying between them. This sample is drawn from a study of beta chain features in type 1 diabetes. Overall study results and limits: Equally in patients and controls, shorter templates might have been favored by PCR.

Since all of the isolated RNA was reverse transcribed, expressed TCRB transcripts were what got sequenced. Assay: immunoSEQ multiplex PCR; the TCRdb copy retains only in-frame clones and omits some. The data hold just over 450,000 clones, with around 30% observed a single time. The sequencing sample was made of naive CD4+ T cells from blood. The TCR comes from a young man in good health. The rearrangement uses TRBV4-1 and TRBJ2-5; weak D call: TRBD2 (5 bases). CDR3 protein: CASSPTGIARETQYF. CDR3 DNA: TGCGCCAGCAGCCCCACCGGGATAGCTCGAGAGACCCAGTACTTC.